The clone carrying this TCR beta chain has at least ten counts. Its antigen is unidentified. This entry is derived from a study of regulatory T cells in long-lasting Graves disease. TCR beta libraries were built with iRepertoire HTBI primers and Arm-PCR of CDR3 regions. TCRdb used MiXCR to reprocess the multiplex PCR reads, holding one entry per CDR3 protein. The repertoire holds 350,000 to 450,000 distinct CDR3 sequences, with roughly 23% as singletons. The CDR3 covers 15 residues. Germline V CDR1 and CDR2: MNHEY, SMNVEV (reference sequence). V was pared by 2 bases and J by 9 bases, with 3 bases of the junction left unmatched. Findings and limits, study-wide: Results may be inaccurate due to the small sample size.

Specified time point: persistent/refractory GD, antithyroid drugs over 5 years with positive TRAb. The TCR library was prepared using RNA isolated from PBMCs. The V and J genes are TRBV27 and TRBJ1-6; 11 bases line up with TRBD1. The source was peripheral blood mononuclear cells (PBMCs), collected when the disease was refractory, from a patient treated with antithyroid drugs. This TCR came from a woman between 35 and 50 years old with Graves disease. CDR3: CASSLTGTGGSPLHF. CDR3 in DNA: TGTGCCAGCAGTTTAACCGGGACAGGGGGTTCACCCCTCCACTTT.